The TCR beta chain under discussion was sequenced for a study of graft-versus-host responses after intestinal transplantation. Overall study: All recipients were transplanted with multivisceral, liver-intestinal, or isolated intestinal grafts. Each patient got anti-thymocyte globulin induction, then tacrolimus and steroids for roughly 3 years. Study conclusions and caveats: Early post-transplant HvG declines tracked with peak circulating GvH clone levels.

Assay used: immunoSEQ multiplex PCR; TCRdb lists only in-frame clones, some missing. The sample has approximately 90,000 clones; less than 90% are singletons. Points on this clone: The antigen is unknown.

J lost 4 bases, V lost 4 bases, and 10 bases had no gene match. Germline V CDR1 and CDR2: SGHKS, YYEKEE (reference sequence). The length of the CDR3 is 15 residues. This chain uses TRBV5-5 with TRBJ1-2, with 7 bases matching TRBD1. Sequenced here: unstimulated CD4+ T cells sorted from spleen or lymph node cells, sampled before transplant. This TCR was sampled from a human donor who was the organ donor for an intestinal transplant. Here the CDR3 reads CASSAATGTLYGYTF. The CDR3 DNA reads as TGTGCCAGCAGCGCGGCGACAGGGACCCTCTATGGCTACACCTTC.